These 21 T cell receptor beta chains were sequenced from one sample in a study of OX40 agonist ivuxolimab in advanced cancers. The protocol was immunoSEQ multiplex PCR, while the TCRdb copy is restricted to in-frame clones and leaves out a portion. This table holds around 68,000 clones, roughly 87% found once. The input for sequencing was CD4+ or CD8+ T cells sorted from blood, taken in a trial of the OX40 agonist ivuxolimab. These receptors were obtained from an adult with an advanced solid tumor such as melanoma, head and neck, liver or kidney cancer.

The chain recombines TRBV7-2 with TRBJ2-6; TRBD1 matches at 7 bases. CDR3 length: 18 amino acids. Germline assignment: CDR1 SGHTA and CDR2 FQGNSA. V shed 3 bases and J 0 bases; nucleotides not matched to a gene: 8. CDR3 region: CASSFLRDSISGANVLTF. In DNA, the CDR3 is TGTGCCAGCAGCTTCCTCCGGGACAGTATCTCTGGGGCCAACGTCCTGACTTTC. Drawing the rest from reference TRBV7-2 and TRBJ2-6, the complete variable domain is GAGVSQSPSNKVTEKGKDVELRCDPISGHTALYWYRQSLGQGLEFLIYFQGNSAPDKSGLPSDRFSAERTGGSVSTLTIQRTQQEDSAVYLCASSFLRDSISGANVLTFGAGSRLTVL.

The chain is built from TRBV25-1 and TRBJ1-4; a possible D gene is TRBD1 (6 bases). The CDR3 is 18 residues long. V dropped 1 base and J dropped 5 bases, with 20 bases sitting between them. CDR1 and CDR2 from the germline V gene are MGHDK and SYGVNS. CDR3 coding DNA: TGTGCCAGCAGTGAATCATTAGACTACAGGGTGGAAAATGAAAAACTGTTTTTT. Its protein product is CASSESLDYRVENEKLFF.

The V gene is TRBV29-1, the J gene TRBJ1-1, with 7 bases lining up with TRBD1. Germline CDR1 SQVTM, CDR2 ANQGSEA. Trimming removed 7 bases from V and 5 bases from J; junction bases left unmatched: 7. The CDR3 length is 12 residues. This chain's CDR3 is CSGQGLGTEAFF. The DNA for the CDR3 is TGCAGCGGACAGGGTTTGGGGACTGAAGCTTTCTTT.

The chain couples TRBV6-6 to TRBJ2-5, with D tentatively TRBD2 (6 bases). Germline V gene data show CDR1 as MNHNY and CDR2 as SVGAGI (reference sequence). Trimming removed 0 bases from V and 1 base from J, with 6 bases in between. CDR3 length: 14 amino acids. CDR3: CASSYSRGQETQYF. The CDR3, as DNA: TGTGCCAGCAGTTACTCGCGGGGCCAAGAGACCCAGTACTTC.

A few counts support this clone. This chain uses TRBV18 with TRBJ1-2; D possibly corresponds to TRBD1 (5 bases). Trimming took off 0 bases at V and 7 bases at J, with 12 bases between the two ends. Germline CDR1 reads KGHSH; CDR2 reads LQKENI. CDR3 length: 14 amino acids. Here the CDR3 reads CASSPPGPASGYTF. Written as DNA, the CDR3 is TGTGCCAGCTCACCACCGGGACCTGCCAGTGGCTACACCTTC.

V is TRBV13 and J is TRBJ1-2; 10 bases are a match to TRBD1. V was clipped by 5 bases and J by 7 bases; unmatched bases: 7. Germline loops: CDR1 PRHDT, CDR2 FYEKMQ (reference sequence). The CDR3 covers 14 residues. CDR3 in DNA: TGTGCCAGCAGCCTGGACAGGGGGAGTAGTGGCTACACCTTC. Protein sequence: CASSLDRGSSGYTF.

The chain uses TRBV5-4 and TRBJ2-5; unclear D gene. V lost 4 bases and J 5 bases, leaving 9 bases between the germline ends. Germline CDR1 SGHNT, CDR2 YYREEE (reference sequence). The CDR3 has 12 amino acids. CDR3 sequence reads: CASSQNAETQYF. CDR3 coding DNA: TGTGCCAGCAGCCAAAATGCGGAGACCCAGTACTTC.

This clone was counted once. One junction end disagrees with the germline gene, perhaps due to a read error. The chain carries TRBV6-4 and TRBJ1-2; no firm D call. The CDR3 runs to 11 residues. Germline V lookup: CDR1 MRHNA, CDR2 SNTAGT. Here the CDR3 reads CASSDDRGCTF. The CDR3 DNA is TGTGCCAGCAGTGACGACCGCGGCTGCACCTTC.

This clone was counted a single time. The chain couples TRBV30 to TRBJ2-1; D might be TRBD2 (6 bases). Germline CDR1 is GTSNPN and CDR2 is SVGIG (reference sequence). The ends were cut back, 3 bases at V and 9 bases at J, with 21 bases in the middle. The CDR3 is 15 residues long. The CDR3 region has the DNA TGTGCCTGGAGCACTGCTCTAGCGTGGGATAGTGAGCAGTTCTTC. Translated, it gives CAWSTALAWDSEQFF.

This sequence joins TRBV7-8 and TRBJ2-7; 7 bases agree with TRBD2. The CDR3 extends over 16 amino acids. Germline V gene data show CDR1 as SGHVS and CDR2 as FQNEAQ. The V segment lost 5 bases and the J segment 7 bases; nucleotides outside the gene matches: 17. CDR3 DNA sequence: TGTGCCAGCAGCCCCATCGGCGGGAGTTCGGTGGGAGAGCAGTACTTC. Translated: CASSPIGGSSVGEQYF.

The chain couples TRBV5-4 to TRBJ2-1, with TRBD2 matching over 11 bases. Germline trimming cut 1 base from V and 2 bases from J; bases unmatched to any gene: 5. CDR3 length: 17 residues. Germline values: CDR1 SGHNT, CDR2 YYREEE (reference sequence). The CDR3 loop reads CASSLTSGGRPYNEQFF. The CDR3 coding sequence is TGTGCCAGCAGCTTGACTAGCGGGGGAAGGCCCTACAATGAGCAGTTCTTC.

The chain has TRBV5-6 and TRBJ2-7; D is unclear. This CDR3 comprises 14 residues. Germline V CDR1 and CDR2: SGHDT, YYEEEE. V shed 0 bases and J shed 4 bases, with 11 bases lying between them. The CDR3, as DNA: TGTGCCAGCAGCTTGGTTGACACCCCGTACGAGCAGTACTTC. The encoded protein is CASSLVDTPYEQYF.

The CDR3, as DNA: TGTGCCAGCACCCCAGGGGGCGCGAGATATGGCTACACCTTC. Its protein is CASTPGGARYGYTF. J is TRBJ1-2 and V is TRBV28, with 8 bases aligning to TRBD1. Trimming at V came to 7 bases and at J to 5 bases, leaving 9 bases not matched to a gene. The germline CDR1 and CDR2 sequences are MDHEN and SYDVKM. The CDR3 is 14 residues long.

This chain links TRBV11-3 with TRBJ1-1; possibly TRBD1 for D (5 bases). V was shortened by 4 bases and J by 5 bases, with 17 bases between the two germline ends. CDR3 size: 15 residues. Germline CDR1 SGHNT, CDR2 YENEEA. The CDR3 region is CASSSTRLGGTEAFF. CDR3 nucleotide sequence: TGTGCCAGCAGCTCAACCCGGCTTGGGGGGACTGAAGCTTTCTTT.

This chain joins TRBV19 and TRBJ2-5; D possibly corresponds to TRBD2 (5 bases). Trimming stripped 4 bases from V and 1 base from J, with 19 bases between. This CDR3 is built from 17 residues. Looked up from germline, CDR1 is LNHDA and CDR2 is SQIVND (reference sequence). CDR3 amino acids: CASSTDPSGVLQETQYF. In nucleotides, the CDR3 is TGTGCCAGTAGTACCGACCCCTCCGGGGTACTCCAAGAGACCCAGTACTTC.

This clone has only one observation. The rearrangement uses TRBV5-6 and TRBJ2-1, with no clear D. CDR3 size: 14 residues. Germline V gene sequence: CDR1 SGHDT, CDR2 YYEEEE. V gave up 2 bases and J gave up 5 bases, with 11 bases separating them. The CDR3 spells CASSFLGSDNEQFF. The CDR3 coding sequence is TGTGCCAGCAGCTTTTTAGGGTCGGACAATGAGCAGTTCTTC. Variable domain in full (rest from reference TRBV5-6 and TRBJ2-1): DAGVTQSPTHLIKTRGQQVTLRCSPKSGHDTVSWYQQALGQGPQFIFQYYEEEERQRGNFPDRFSGHQFPNYSSELNVNALLLGDSALYLCASSFLGSDNEQFFGPGTRLTVL.

V usage is TRBV9 and J usage is TRBJ2-5, with TRBD2 matching over 14 bases. In germline, CDR1 is SGDLS, CDR2 YYNGEE. The CDR3 covers 17 residues. V shed 4 bases, J shed 2 bases, and the junction held 7 bases outside the gene matches. In nucleotides, the CDR3 is TGTGCCAGCAGCCCGCGGACTAGCGGGGGGTTACAAGAGACCCAGTACTTC. It translates to CASSPRTSGGLQETQYF.

The chain joins TRBV6-5 to TRBJ2-5, with 7 positions matching TRBD2. V lost 5 bases to trimming and J lost 1 base; unmatched junction nucleotides: 4. CDR1 and CDR2 (germline): MNHEY, SVGAGI. The CDR3 runs 14 residues. The CDR3 DNA reads TGTGCCAGCAGTACACGGGGGGTCCAAGAGACCCAGTACTTC. The encoded protein is CASSTRGVQETQYF.

This clone was detected only a few times. This chain links TRBV28 with TRBJ2-3, with 9 bases matching TRBD1. The germline gives CDR1 MDHEN, CDR2 SYDVKM. The CDR3 contains 13 residues. Germline trimming cut 2 bases from V and 13 bases from J; bases unmatched to any gene: 7. This CDR3 reads CASSLPSTGGKYF. The CDR3 DNA sequence: TGTGCCAGCAGTTTACCTTCGACAGGGGGAAAGTATTTT.

Comments on this clone: Given the absence of the conserved phenylalanine or tryptophan at the CDR3 end, a read error is likely. The DNA is omitted, as the CDR3 cannot be located on it reliably, and the CDR3 follows TCRdb's listing. CDR3 sequence: CASSSPGRIMMDCFP. The genes are TRBV27 and TRBJ1-4. CDR1 MNHEY and CDR2 SMNVEV come from the germline V gene (reference sequence). The CDR3 spans 15 residues, counting both ends.

This chain connects TRBV27 to TRBJ2-1; a weak D match, TRBD1 (6 bases). Germline values: CDR1 MNHEY, CDR2 SMNVEV (reference sequence). This CDR3 spans 14 amino acids. V shed 2 bases and J shed 6 bases, with 11 bases lying between them. The CDR3 DNA is TGTGCCAGCAGTTTAAGGGGGAATAGCAATGAGCAGTTCTTC. Amino acid sequence: CASSLRGNSNEQFF.